The T cell receptor beta chain described here comes from a study of T cell responses to AZD1222 COVID-19 vaccine. The table came from immunoSEQ multiplex PCR; TCRdb's copy has only in-frame clones and leaves some out. The data show more than 150,000 clones, with more than 75% seen just once and approximately 2.7% held by the top ten. This CDR3 has 10 residues. Sequences were derived from peripheral blood, sampled on day 0 of MenACWY control vaccination. This sequence originates from an adult in good health. The J gene is TRBJ1-5, the V gene TRBV21-1. TRBV21-1 is noted as a pseudogene. The CDR3 spells CASRDQPQHF. The CDR3 DNA sequence: TGTGCCAGCCGAGATCAGCCCCAGCATTTT.